The entry below describes one TCR beta chain. Its target is unknown. The data belong to a study of post-analysis software for immune sequencing data. Study-level findings and limits: TRBV5-6, TRBV5-1 and TRBV20-1 were among a few TRBV segments more frequent in patients than controls.

The length of the CDR3 is 15 residues. Germline-derived CDR1 and CDR2 are LGHNA and YNFKEQ. Trimming stripped 0 bases from V and 8 bases from J, with 13 bases between. The library was made from cDNA and included unique molecular identifiers. TCRdb re-derived calls from the PCR reads in MiXCR, one entry per CDR3 protein. The sample has a few hundred thousand distinct CDR3 sequences; 40% to 55% are singletons. The TCR comes from a girl aged 5-17 years with multiple sclerosis. The chain employs TRBV4-2 and TRBJ1-4, with D possibly being TRBD1 (6 bases). Sequenced material: blood. As DNA, the CDR3 is TGTGCCAGCAGCCAAGATAGAGGGGGAGGGGAAAAACTGTTTTTT. Encoded protein: CASSQDRGGGEKLFF.